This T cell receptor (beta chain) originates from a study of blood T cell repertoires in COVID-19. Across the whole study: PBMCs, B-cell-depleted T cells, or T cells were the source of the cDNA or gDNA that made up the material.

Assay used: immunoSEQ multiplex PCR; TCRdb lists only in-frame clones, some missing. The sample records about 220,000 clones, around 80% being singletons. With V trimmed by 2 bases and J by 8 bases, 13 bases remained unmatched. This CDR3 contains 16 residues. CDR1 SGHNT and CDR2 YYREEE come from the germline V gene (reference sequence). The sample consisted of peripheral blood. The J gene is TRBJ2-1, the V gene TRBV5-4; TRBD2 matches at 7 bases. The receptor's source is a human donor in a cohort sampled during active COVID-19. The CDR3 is CASSFIDRPGGHEQFF. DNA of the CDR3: TGTGCCAGCAGCTTTATCGATCGCCCGGGGGGTCATGAGCAGTTCTTC. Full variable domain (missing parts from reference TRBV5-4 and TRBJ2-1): ETGVTQSPTHLIKTRGQQVTLRCSSQSGHNTVSWYQQALGQGPQFIFQYYREEENGRGNFPPRFSGLQFPNYSSELNVNALELDDSALYLCASSFIDRPGGHEQFFGPGTRLTVL.